A single sample is the source of the 32 T cell receptor beta chains below, sequenced in a study of blood T cell repertoires in COVID-19. TCRdb's table, derived via immunoSEQ multiplex PCR, lists solely in-frame clones and lacks some. The data contain 200,000 to 250,000 clones, 80% to 90% of them singletons. Sequenced: peripheral blood. The receptors were sampled from a man aged 55 to 70 who had recovered from COVID-19.

The rearrangement joins TRBV7-9 to TRBJ2-2, with TRBD1 as a possible D gene (5 bases). The CDR3 covers 13 residues. Trimming removed 3 bases at V and 5 bases at J, with 7 bases between. Germline V CDR1 and CDR2: SEHNR, FQNEAQ (reference sequence). In DNA form, the CDR3 reads TGTGCCAGCAGCTTGAGACAGACCGGGGAGCTGTTTTTT. It yields the protein CASSLRQTGELFF.

This chain links TRBV5-5 with TRBJ2-5; 7 bases fit TRBD2. The CDR3 loop spans 15 amino acids. Germline V gene data show CDR1 as SGHKS and CDR2 as YYEKEE (reference sequence). J gave up 1 base and V 7 bases, and 10 bases lay outside the gene matches. CDR3 nucleotides: TGTGCCAGCGTTCCCACCTTAGCGGGCCAAGAGACCCAGTACTTC. Its translation: CASVPTLAGQETQYF.

This clone was found once. V is TRBV12-3 or TRBV12-4 and J is TRBJ1-2; 8 positions agree with TRBD1. CDR3 length: 12 residues. Germline trimming cut 7 bases from V and 8 bases from J; bases unmatched to any gene: 6. CDR3 sequence reads: CASTGGAEGYTF. The CDR3 nucleotides are TGTGCCAGCACAGGGGGCGCGGAGGGCTACACCTTC.

The chain combines TRBV11-2 with TRBJ1-3; the D gene is possibly TRBD1 (6 bases). The CDR3 covers 17 residues. Deletions cut 5 bases from V and 0 bases from J, with 17 bases between. CDR1 and CDR2 from the germline V gene are SGHAT and FQNNGV. The CDR3 region is CASSPRRGRDSGNTIYF. The CDR3 DNA sequence: TGTGCCAGCAGCCCCCGCAGGGGACGAGACTCTGGAAACACCATATATTTT.

This chain uses TRBV30 with TRBJ2-5, with 9 bases aligning to TRBD2. In germline, CDR1 is GTSNPN, CDR2 SVGIG (reference sequence). The CDR3 spans 16 residues. Trimming took 0 bases from V and 1 from J; bases not matched to a gene: 6. CDR3 sequence: CAWSVQSGRFQETQYF. CDR3 in DNA: TGTGCCTGGAGTGTACAAAGCGGGAGGTTCCAAGAGACCCAGTACTTC. Using reference TRBV30 and TRBJ2-5 for the parts outside the CDR3, the full variable domain is SQTIHQWPATLVQPVGSPLSLECTVEGTSNPNLYWYRQAAGRGLQLLFYSVGIGQISSEVPQNLSASRPQDRQFILSSKKLLLSDSGFYLCAWSVQSGRFQETQYFGPGTRLLVL.

This rearrangement joins TRBV7-3 to TRBJ2-2, with D tentatively TRBD2 (6 bases). V shed 1 base and J shed 5 bases, with 11 bases lying between them. Germline V CDR1 and CDR2: SGHTA, FQGTGA. The CDR3 has 15 residues. CDR3 in amino acids: CASSLMQGGTGELFF. For the CDR3, the DNA is TGTGCCAGCAGCTTAATGCAGGGAGGAACCGGGGAGCTGTTTTTT.

The V and J genes are TRBV18 and TRBJ2-4, with 8 nucleotides matching TRBD2. This CDR3 is built from 14 residues. From germline, CDR1 is KGHSH and CDR2 LQKENI. V lost 3 bases, J lost 6 bases, and 4 bases stayed unmatched. The CDR3 DNA is TGTGCCAGCTCACCGGCGGGGGGCGGAAACATTCAGTACTTC. This codes for CASSPAGGGNIQYF. The full variable domain, its missing parts supplied by reference TRBV18 and TRBJ2-4, is NAGVMQNPRHLVRRRGQEARLRCSPMKGHSHVYWYRQLPEEGLKFMVYLQKENIIDESGMPKERFSAEFPKEGPSILRIQQVVRGDSAAYFCASSPAGGGNIQYFGAGTRLSVL.

The J gene is TRBJ2-7, the V gene TRBV9, with 10 bases lining up with TRBD1. CDR1 is SGDLS and CDR2 is YYNGEE in the germline V gene. CDR3 length: 14 residues. V was pared by 3 bases and J by 6 bases, with 6 bases of the junction left unmatched. The CDR3 sequence: CASSAGQGSIEQYF. Written as DNA, the CDR3 is TGTGCCAGCAGCGCGGGACAGGGGTCGATCGAGCAGTACTTC. Drawing the rest from reference TRBV9 and TRBJ2-7, the complete variable domain is DSGVTQTPKHLITATGQRVTLRCSPRSGDLSVYWYQQSLDQGLQFLIQYYNGEERAKGNILERFSAQQFPDLHSELNLSSLELGDSALYFCASSAGQGSIEQYFGPGTRLTVT.

V gene TRBV6-5 combines with J gene TRBJ2-2, with D maybe TRBD2 (5 bases). Trimming removed 2 bases from V and 3 bases from J, with 13 bases in between. Germline V CDR1 and CDR2: MNHEY, SVGAGI. The CDR3 length is 16 residues. CDR3 nucleotides: TGTGCCAGCAGTTACCTACCCGAGGGCCACACCGGGGAGCTGTTTTTT. Translated, it gives CASSYLPEGHTGELFF.

This chain uses TRBV29-1 with TRBJ2-5, with D tentatively TRBD1 (6 bases). Trimming cost V 7 bases and J 5 bases, with 14 bases left between them. Germline-derived CDR1 and CDR2 are SQVTM and ANQGSEA. This CDR3 has 12 residues. CDR3: CSALQGQETQYF. The DNA for the CDR3 is TGCAGCGCTTTGCAGGGGCAGGAGACCCAGTACTTC.

The V gene is TRBV5-1, the J gene TRBJ1-4; 8 bases align to TRBD1. The V and J ends lost 4 bases and 5 bases, in that order; junction bases with no gene match: 7. The CDR3 is 15 residues long. Per germline, CDR1 SGHRS and CDR2 YFSETQ. This CDR3 is CASSPQGGKNEKLFF. The CDR3 DNA is TGCGCCAGCAGCCCACAGGGGGGCAAGAATGAAAAACTGTTTTTT.

The rearrangement links TRBV28 to TRBJ2-7, with D perhaps matching TRBD1 (5 bases). Trimming stripped 2 bases from V and 0 bases from J, with 11 bases between. The CDR3 is 15 residues long. CDR1 is MDHEN, CDR2 SYDVKM, per germline. CDR3 nucleotides: TGTGCCAGCAGTTTACCCACAGACAGCTCCTACGAGCAGTACTTC. It is translated as CASSLPTDSSYEQYF.

This clone was seen a single time. The chain links TRBV7-2 to TRBJ1-1; 11 bases line up with TRBD1. The V segment lost 5 bases and the J segment 6 bases; nucleotides outside the gene matches: 8. The CDR3 is 15 residues long. Germline V gives CDR1 SGHTA, CDR2 FQGNSA. This CDR3 is CASSLRGQGVAEAFF. The CDR3 DNA sequence: TGTGCCAGCAGCCTCCGGGGACAGGGGGTTGCTGAAGCTTTCTTT.

The chain is built from TRBV18 and TRBJ1-5; D uncertain. Trimming shortened V by 3 bases and J by 0 bases, and 6 bases separated the two germline ends. CDR3 length: 14 residues. Germline loops: CDR1 KGHSH, CDR2 LQKENI. The CDR3 sequence: CASSPQFSNQPQHF. CDR3 nucleotides: TGTGCCAGCTCACCTCAATTTAGCAATCAGCCCCAGCATTTT.

This chain links TRBV7-2 with TRBJ2-5; no definite D call. This CDR3 comprises 13 residues. The ends were cut back, 5 bases at V and 1 base at J, with 8 bases in the middle. CDR1 SGHTA and CDR2 FQGNSA come from the germline V gene. The CDR3 reads CASSPPPQETQYF. In DNA form, the CDR3 reads TGTGCCAGCAGCCCTCCCCCCCAAGAGACCCAGTACTTC.

This chain uses TRBV7-8 with TRBJ1-2; no clear D. The V end lost 1 base, the J end lost 3 bases, and 9 bases lay between the germline ends. The CDR3 has 14 amino acids. Germline CDR1 SGHVS, CDR2 FQNEAQ. CDR3 residues: CASSLGRKDYGYTF. Here the CDR3 DNA reads TGTGCCAGCAGCTTAGGCAGGAAGGACTATGGCTACACCTTC. The complete variable domain, with remaining parts taken from reference TRBV7-8 and TRBJ1-2, reads GAGVSQSPRYKVAKRGQDVALRCDPISGHVSLFWYQQALGQGPEFLTYFQNEAQLDKSGLPSDRFFAERPEGSVSTLKIQRTQQEDSAVYLCASSLGRKDYGYTFGSGTRLTVV.

This clone was picked up a small number of times. The chain uses TRBV5-1 and TRBJ2-3, with 9 bases identical to TRBD2. The trim removed 4 bases at V and 0 bases at J, leaving 3 bases unmatched. The CDR3 sequence is 15 residues long. Germline CDR1 SGHRS, CDR2 YFSETQ. The CDR3 bases are TGCGCCAGCAGCCTAGCGGGACCTAGCACAGATACGCAGTATTTT. As protein: CASSLAGPSTDTQYF.

V gene TRBV7-2 combines with J gene TRBJ2-3; 9 bases line up with TRBD2. The CDR3 has 16 amino acids. Trimming cost V 3 bases and J 4 bases; bases outside gene matches: 8. Germline V gene data show CDR1 as SGHTA and CDR2 as FQGNSA. The CDR3 loop reads CASSFLAGGRADTQYF. CDR3 nucleotides: TGTGCCAGCAGCTTCTTGGCGGGGGGGCGCGCAGATACGCAGTATTTT.

The chain links TRBV5-5 to TRBJ1-2, with TRBD1 matching 8 bases. Per germline, CDR1 SGHKS and CDR2 YYEKEE (reference sequence). This CDR3 is built from 15 residues. Trimming cost V 4 bases and J 5 bases; bases outside gene matches: 10. CDR3 sequence (DNA): TGTGCCAGCAGCATGACCGGACAGGGAGGGTATGGCTACACCTTC. Amino acids: CASSMTGQGGYGYTF.

The chain links TRBV18 to TRBJ1-1; D is uncertain. The CDR3 length is 13 residues. V lost 4 bases and J 0 bases, leaving 6 bases between the germline ends. CDR1 KGHSH and CDR2 LQKENI come from the germline V gene. The CDR3 sequence: CASSRTVNTEAFF. DNA for the CDR3: TGTGCCAGCTCACGGACTGTGAACACTGAAGCTTTCTTT. Based on the CDR3 plus reference TRBV18 and TRBJ1-1, the full variable domain is NAGVMQNPRHLVRRRGQEARLRCSPMKGHSHVYWYRQLPEEGLKFMVYLQKENIIDESGMPKERFSAEFPKEGPSILRIQQVVRGDSAAYFCASSRTVNTEAFFGQGTRLTVV.

The rearrangement uses TRBV7-2 and TRBJ2-7, with a tentative D call TRBD2 (6 bases). The CDR3 totals 17 residues. In germline, CDR1 is SGHTA, CDR2 FQGNSA. The germline V and J ends were trimmed by 1 base and 1 base, with 17 bases remaining between them. The CDR3 DNA is TGTGCCAGCAGCTTAGGATGGGTGGGAGGAGAATCCTACGAGCAGTACTTC. Protein product: CASSLGWVGGESYEQYF. The full variable domain, rest sourced from reference TRBV7-2 and TRBJ2-7, is GAGVSQSPSNKVTEKGKDVELRCDPISGHTALYWYRQSLGQGLEFLIYFQGNSAPDKSGLPSDRFSAERTGGSVSTLTIQRTQQEDSAVYLCASSLGWVGGESYEQYFGPGTRLTVT.

This clone occurred a few times. V gene TRBV12-3 or TRBV12-4 combines with J gene TRBJ1-3; D unclear. Deletions cut 7 bases from V and 1 base from J, with 8 bases between. The CDR3 consists of 13 residues. The CDR3 reads CASTETSGNTIYF. The CDR3 DNA is TGTGCCAGCACCGAAACTTCTGGAAACACCATATATTTT.

A single count supports this clone. CDR3 loop: CASRETGASSYNEQFF. Here the CDR3 DNA reads TGTGCCAGCAGAGAAACAGGGGCTAGCTCCTACAATGAGCAGTTCTTC. The rearrangement links TRBV25-1 to TRBJ2-1; TRBD1 matches at 7 bases. The V gene's germline CDR1 is MGHDK and CDR2 SYGVNS. V dropped 6 bases and J dropped 0; count of bases not matched to a gene: 8. The CDR3 extends over 16 amino acids.

The rearrangement joins TRBV7-2 to TRBJ2-3; 10 bases fit TRBD2. The junction had 6 bases not matched to a gene; V was cut back by 1 base and J by 2 bases. Germline-derived CDR1 and CDR2 are SGHTA and FQGNSA. CDR3 length equals 17 residues. The CDR3 here is CASSLGSGGGNTDTQYF. CDR3 sequence (DNA): TGTGCCAGCAGCTTAGGAAGCGGGGGGGGAAACACAGATACGCAGTATTTT.

This chain connects TRBV5-8 to TRBJ1-1; 11 bases line up with TRBD1. V shed 3 bases and J 5 bases; nucleotides not matched to a gene: 3. The germline V gene encodes CDR1 SGHTS and CDR2 YDEGEE. CDR3 length: 14 residues. The CDR3 region has the DNA TGTGCCAGCAGCTCGGACAGGGGGCGAACTGAAGCTTTCTTT. Translating it yields CASSSDRGRTEAFF.

This chain joins TRBV6-1 and TRBJ2-1; 9 bases align to TRBD2. With 4 bases clipped from V and 10 bases from J, the junction kept 14 bases outside the gene matches. The CDR3 extends over 16 amino acids. Germline CDR1 MNHNS, CDR2 SASEGT. The CDR3 nucleotides are TGTGCCAGCAGTGGTTTAACTAGCGGGCACAAGCGGGAGCAGTTCTTC. Translation gives CASSGLTSGHKREQFF.

The V call is TRBV18, the J call TRBJ1-2, with D maybe TRBD1 (5 bases). This CDR3 spans 14 amino acids. V was shortened by 3 bases and J by 2 bases, with 10 bases between the two germline ends. Germline assignment: CDR1 KGHSH and CDR2 LQKENI. CDR3 loop: CASSPDRSNYGYTF. The CDR3 DNA follows: TGTGCCAGCTCACCCGACAGATCAAACTATGGCTACACCTTC. Filled out from reference TRBV18 and TRBJ1-2, the complete variable domain reads NAGVMQNPRHLVRRRGQEARLRCSPMKGHSHVYWYRQLPEEGLKFMVYLQKENIIDESGMPKERFSAEFPKEGPSILRIQQVVRGDSAAYFCASSPDRSNYGYTFGSGTRLTVV.

Of note for this clone: The same CDR3 also results from other DNA sequences found in this sample. The chain links TRBV4-2 to TRBJ1-2; TRBD1 aligns across 9 bases. Per the germline V gene, CDR1 is LGHNA and CDR2 is YNFKEQ. The CDR3 runs 18 residues. Unmatched junction bases numbered 18, after V lost 4 bases and J lost 6 bases. The CDR3, as DNA: TGTGCCAGCAGCCCCACTGGAACCGGGACAGGGAGCATCCATGGCTACACCTTC. It specifies CASSPTGTGTGSIHGYTF.

This chain joins TRBV5-1 and TRBJ1-1; 8 nucleotides align to TRBD1. CDR3 length: 17 amino acids. V trimming: 2 bases; J trimming: 1 base; junction bases outside the gene matches: 10. Germline V gene sequence: CDR1 SGHRS, CDR2 YFSETQ. The CDR3 DNA follows: TGCGCCAGCAGCTTCCCCGTGAGGGGGACAGGGAACACTGAAGCTTTCTTT. This sequence encodes CASSFPVRGTGNTEAFF.

CDR3 in amino acids: CASSSRGTSYGYTF. The CDR3 region has the DNA TGTGCCAGCAGCTCTAGGGGGACCTCTTATGGCTACACCTTC. The rearrangement uses TRBV11-2 and TRBJ1-2, with D possibly matching TRBD1 (6 bases). Germline V gene sequence: CDR1 SGHAT, CDR2 FQNNGV. CDR3 length: 14 residues. Deletions cut 4 bases from V and 5 bases from J, with 14 bases between.

This clone was detected once. The chain joins TRBV19 to TRBJ1-2; D perhaps matches TRBD1 (6 bases). The CDR3 sequence is 17 residues long. Trimming stripped 4 bases from V and 5 bases from J, with 23 bases between. Per germline, CDR1 LNHDA and CDR2 SQIVND (reference sequence). CDR3 coding DNA: TGTGCCAGTAGTAACCCTGTGGCAGGGGACGCCCGGTATGGCTACACCTTC. Its translation: CASSNPVAGDARYGYTF. The full variable domain, in which reference TRBV19 and TRBJ1-2 provide the parts outside the CDR3, is DGGITQSPKYLFRKEGQNVTLSCEQNLNHDAMYWYRQDPGQGLRLIYYSQIVNDFQKGDIAEGYSVSREKKESFPLTVTSAQKNPTAFYLCASSNPVAGDARYGYTFGSGTRLTVV.

The V and J genes are TRBV19 and TRBJ2-5, with a possible D match to TRBD2 (5 bases). The CDR3 contains 12 residues. The germline CDR1 and CDR2 sequences are LNHDA and SQIVND (reference sequence). Trimming pared 5 bases from V and 5 bases from J, leaving 9 bases between. The CDR3 region has the DNA TGTGCCAGTAGTGAGGGCACTGAGACCCAGTACTTC. It translates to CASSEGTETQYF.